The 16 T cell receptor beta chains listed next were all sequenced from one sample in a study of shared clonotypes between healthy human individuals (TCRdb year 2020). Receptors were amplified or captured by the immunoSEQ multiplex PCR assay. This is the immuneACCESS table as TCRdb keeps it, with only in-frame sequences that have V and J called. A part of the clones is gone; compared with another copy, unresolved V genes explain less than half, and the rest is unexplained. The sample has fewer than 1.8 million clones on record, approximately 98.5% of them singletons. The top ten clones comprise about 0.35% of the sample. The sequencing sample was made of naive CD4+ T cells sorted from blood. The meaning of the sample's cell subset or site label: CD45RA+ positively selected. Source of these receptors: a man aged 25 to 40 in good health.

This chain joins TRBV7-9 and TRBJ2-3, with 7 nucleotides matching TRBD1. CDR1 is SEHNR, CDR2 FQNEAQ, per germline (reference sequence). V shed 3 bases, J shed 4 bases, and the junction held 10 bases outside the gene matches. The CDR3 is 16 residues long. The CDR3, as DNA: TGTGCCAGCAGCTTCAGCTTGACAGGGCTCCCAGATACGCAGTATTTT. Translation gives CASSFSLTGLPDTQYF. The variable domain in full, completed from reference TRBV7-9 and TRBJ2-3, reads DTGVSQNPRHKITKRGQNVTFRCDPISEHNRLYWYRQTLGQGPEFLTYFQNEAQLEKSRLLSDRFSAERPKGSFSTLEIQRTEQGDSAMYLCASSFSLTGLPDTQYFGPGTRLTVL.

The CDR3 coding sequence is TGTGCCAGCAGTAGGACAGGGCGGGTGAACACTGAAGCTTTCTTT. Protein sequence: CASSRTGRVNTEAFF. The V gene is TRBV6-5, the J gene TRBJ1-1; 8 bases map to TRBD1. Germline CDR1 reads MNHEY; CDR2 reads SVGAGI. This CDR3 has 15 residues. Trimming removed 5 bases from V and 0 bases from J; junction bases left unmatched: 5.

This rearrangement joins TRBV5-1 to TRBJ2-3; a possible D gene is TRBD2 (6 bases). Trimming removed 4 bases at V and 4 bases at J, with 13 bases between. The CDR3 consists of 14 residues. Germline V gives CDR1 SGHRS, CDR2 YFSETQ. The CDR3 reads CASSPTTGADTQYF. DNA for the CDR3: TGCGCCAGCAGCCCCACGACGGGGGCAGATACGCAGTATTTT.

The V gene is TRBV27, the J gene TRBJ2-5; 8 nucleotides agree with TRBD2. Per the germline V gene, CDR1 is MNHEY and CDR2 is SMNVEV (reference sequence). The CDR3 is 16 amino acids. V was clipped by 5 bases and J by 2 bases; unmatched bases: 10. CDR3: CASSLLGTSKQETQYF. The CDR3 bases are TGTGCCAGCAGTCTACTGGGGACTAGTAAACAAGAGACCCAGTACTTC.

The chain couples TRBV18 to TRBJ2-7, with 7 bases fitting TRBD1. The CDR3 covers 15 residues. Germline V CDR1 and CDR2: KGHSH, LQKENI. The junction had 9 bases not matched to a gene; V was cut back by 6 bases and J by 1 base. This chain's CDR3 is CASSRLGTESYEQYF. The CDR3 bases are TGTGCCAGCTCCCGTCTGGGGACAGAATCCTACGAGCAGTACTTC.

The chain employs TRBV5-1 and TRBJ2-7; D call uncertain. Germline V gives CDR1 SGHRS, CDR2 YFSETQ. CDR3 length equals 12 residues. The V end lost 2 bases, the J end lost 3 bases, and 6 bases lay between the germline ends. The CDR3 DNA reads as TGCGCCAGCAGCTTAGGATTCTACGAGCAGTACTTC. Protein: CASSLGFYEQYF.

DNA of the CDR3: TGCGCCAGCAGCCGGACTAGCGGGAGTGTCTCCTACGAGCAGTACTTC. It yields the protein CASSRTSGSVSYEQYF. This chain links TRBV4-1 with TRBJ2-7; 13 bases are shared with TRBD2. The germline gives CDR1 MGHRA, CDR2 YSYEKL. Unmatched junction bases numbered 3, after V lost 4 bases and J lost 0 bases. The CDR3 is made up of 16 amino acids.

This sequence joins TRBV4-1 and TRBJ2-7; TRBD2 matches 8 bases. Trimming removed 4 bases from V and 2 bases from J; junction bases left unmatched: 7. Germline V lookup: CDR1 MGHRA, CDR2 YSYEKL. This CDR3 is built from 15 residues. The CDR3 is CASSPGLVSTYEQYF. CDR3 sequence (DNA): TGCGCCAGCAGCCCGGGACTAGTATCGACCTACGAGCAGTACTTC.

The DNA of the CDR3 is TGTGCCAGCAGCCAACCTTCAGGGCCTGGGGCCAACGTCCTGACTTTC. Its translation: CASSQPSGPGANVLTF. The J gene is TRBJ2-6, the V gene TRBV5-4, with D maybe TRBD1 (5 bases). The CDR3 is made up of 16 amino acids. The germline gives CDR1 SGHNT, CDR2 YYREEE (reference sequence). V was clipped by 4 bases and J by 2 bases, with 13 bases between them.

This chain connects TRBV5-1 to TRBJ2-4, with D perhaps given as TRBD1 or TRBD2 (5 bases each). Germline CDR1 and CDR2: SGHRS and YFSETQ. Trimming took off 2 bases at V and 3 bases at J, with 21 bases between the two ends. The CDR3 spans 18 residues. The chain's CDR3 is CASSFSWSGRFGKNIQYF. The CDR3 DNA reads TGCGCCAGCAGCTTTTCTTGGTCGGGGCGTTTTGGCAAAAACATTCAGTACTTC. Using reference TRBV5-1 and TRBJ2-4 for the parts outside the CDR3, the full variable domain is KAGVTQTPRYLIKTRGQQVTLSCSPISGHRSVSWYQQTPGQGLQFLFEYFSETQRNKGNFPGRFSGRQFSNSRSEMNVSTLELGDSALYLCASSFSWSGRFGKNIQYFGAGTRLSVL.

The CDR3 sequence is CASSRAGANTGELFF. CDR3 in DNA: TGTGCCAGCAGCCGGGCGGGGGCCAACACCGGGGAGCTGTTTTTT. The chain is built from TRBV7-6 and TRBJ2-2, with D possibly being TRBD2 (7 bases). The germline V gene encodes CDR1 SGHVS and CDR2 FNYEAQ. The CDR3 totals 15 residues. Trimming took 5 bases from V and 2 from J, leaving 12 bases between them.

The chain uses TRBV30 and TRBJ2-7, with D unclear. V lost 0 bases and J lost 7, with 13 bases in between. This CDR3 spans 13 amino acids. Per the germline V gene, CDR1 is GTSNPN and CDR2 is SVGIG (reference sequence). This CDR3 is CAWSVGRGEEQYF. The CDR3 bases are TGTGCCTGGAGTGTAGGGCGTGGAGAGGAGCAGTACTTC.

The V and J genes are TRBV19 and TRBJ1-1; TRBD1 agrees at 7 bases. CDR1 and CDR2 (germline): LNHDA, SQIVND (reference sequence). This CDR3 is 14 amino acids long. J lost 5 bases, V lost 6 bases, and 9 bases had no gene match. CDR3 DNA: TGTGCCAGTAGGGAGACAGGGAGGGAAACTGAAGCTTTCTTT. Protein: CASRETGRETEAFF.

Regarding this clone: Distinct nucleotide sequences in the sample also encode this CDR3. V and J are TRBV5-1 and TRBJ2-7, with 9 positions matching TRBD1. Germline V gene data show CDR1 as SGHRS and CDR2 as YFSETQ. V was pared by 0 bases and J by 5 bases, with 0 bases of the junction left unmatched. This CDR3 spans 13 amino acids. The CDR3 sequence is CASSLGDRDEQYF. In nucleotides, the CDR3 is TGCGCCAGCAGCTTGGGGGACAGGGACGAGCAGTACTTC.

The chain has TRBV7-6 and TRBJ2-7; 7 bases match TRBD1. CDR1 and CDR2 from the germline V gene are SGHVS and FNYEAQ. The V segment lost 1 base and the J segment 3 bases; nucleotides outside the gene matches: 6. The CDR3 spans 15 residues. The CDR3: CASSLVPGQDYEQYF. CDR3 DNA sequence: TGTGCCAGCAGCTTAGTCCCCGGACAGGACTACGAGCAGTACTTC.

The CDR3 sequence is CASRPPPAGRNEQFF. For the CDR3, the DNA is TGTGCCAGCAGACCCCCTCCGGCAGGGCGCAATGAGCAGTTCTTC. The genes are TRBV6-5 and TRBJ2-1; D perhaps matches TRBD1 (5 bases). Germline V gives CDR1 MNHEY, CDR2 SVGAGI. Trimming took 6 bases from V and 6 from J, leaving 18 bases between them. CDR3 length: 15 amino acids.